This is a list of T cell receptor beta chains from one sample in a study of blood T cell repertoires in COVID-19. Sequencing was performed with immunoSEQ multiplex PCR; in TCRdb, only in-frame clones are kept and a portion is missing. Altogether around 280,000 clones are present, around four fifths being singletons, with the ten largest covering less than 4.5%. The sequencing input was peripheral blood. All receptors come from a woman aged 45-65 years with active or convalescent COVID-19. CDR3s include the opening cysteine and the closing phenylalanine or tryptophan. A D gene is named only where the DNA matches it firmly. Not all rows give a size; the values are once, few, many and, for expanded clones, a class.

clone_size: NA
d_call: TRBD1
j_call: TRBJ1-1
v_call: TRBV30
cdr3_aa: CAWSNRGQGRTEAFF
cdr3_nt: TGTGCCTGGAGCAACCGAGGACAGGGGAGAACTGAAGCTTTCTTT

clone_size: NA
d_call: NA
j_call: TRBJ1-1
v_call: TRBV19
cdr3_aa: CASSLLRGRSTEAFF
cdr3_nt: TGTGCCAGTAGTTTACTCAGGGGCAGGAGCACTGAAGCTTTCTTT

clone_size: NA
d_call: NA
j_call: TRBJ2-2
v_call: TRBV24-1
cdr3_aa: CATSDSEHIMTGELFF
cdr3_nt: TGTGCCACCAGTGATTCTGAACATATAATGACCGGGGAGCTGTTTTTT

clone_size: NA
d_call: TRBD2
j_call: TRBJ2-3
v_call: TRBV18
cdr3_aa: CASSPIREVTDTQYF
cdr3_nt: TGTGCCAGCTCACCGATTCGGGAGGTCACAGATACGCAGTATTTT

clone_size: NA
d_call: TRBD1
j_call: TRBJ1-5
v_call: TRBV30
cdr3_aa: CAWDTGGGNQPQHF
cdr3_nt: TGTGCCTGGGACACAGGGGGCGGCAATCAGCCCCAGCATTTT

clone_size: few
d_call: NA
j_call: TRBJ2-1
v_call: TRBV7-9
cdr3_aa: CASSLPLRLSSYNEQFF
cdr3_nt: TGTGCCAGCAGCCTCCCCCTTCGGTTAAGCTCCTACAATGAGCAGTTCTTC

clone_size: NA
d_call: NA
j_call: TRBJ2-1
v_call: TRBV11-2
cdr3_aa: CASSLDWHEQFF
cdr3_nt: TGTGCCAGCAGCTTAGACTGGCATGAGCAGTTCTTC

clone_size: NA
d_call: NA
j_call: TRBJ1-1
v_call: TRBV12-3/TRBV12-4
cdr3_aa: CASSLGGTAFF
cdr3_nt: TGTGCCAGCAGTTTGGGGGGTACGGCTTTCTTT

clone_size: NA
d_call: TRBD2
j_call: TRBJ2-1
v_call: TRBV7-7
cdr3_aa: CASSLSGTSGTREQFF
cdr3_nt: TGTGCCAGCAGCTTAAGTGGGACTAGCGGGACCCGGGAGCAGTTCTTC

clone_size: NA
d_call: NA
j_call: TRBJ1-3
v_call: TRBV10-3
cdr3_aa: CASQVGREPGNTIYF
cdr3_nt: TGTGCCTCCCAGGTGGGCAGAGAACCCGGAAACACCATATATTTT

clone_size: NA
d_call: NA
j_call: TRBJ1-2
v_call: TRBV11-3
cdr3_aa: CASSEDSGGYTF
cdr3_nt: TGTGCCAGCAGCGAGGACAGTGGTGGCTACACCTTC

clone_size: NA
d_call: NA
j_call: TRBJ2-3
v_call: TRBV5-6
cdr3_aa: CASSRRVMVSTDTQYF
cdr3_nt: TGTGCCAGCAGCCGCAGGGTCATGGTTAGCACAGATACGCAGTATTTT

clone_size: NA
d_call: TRBD1
j_call: TRBJ1-6
v_call: TRBV15
cdr3_aa: CATRDRARPNSPLHF
cdr3_nt: TGTGCCACCAGGGACAGGGCCCGTCCCAATTCACCCCTCCACTTT

clone_size: NA
d_call: TRBD2
j_call: TRBJ2-7
v_call: TRBV25-1
cdr3_aa: CASSERLAGADEQYF
cdr3_nt: TGTGCCAGCAGTGAACGACTAGCGGGAGCCGACGAGCAGTACTTC